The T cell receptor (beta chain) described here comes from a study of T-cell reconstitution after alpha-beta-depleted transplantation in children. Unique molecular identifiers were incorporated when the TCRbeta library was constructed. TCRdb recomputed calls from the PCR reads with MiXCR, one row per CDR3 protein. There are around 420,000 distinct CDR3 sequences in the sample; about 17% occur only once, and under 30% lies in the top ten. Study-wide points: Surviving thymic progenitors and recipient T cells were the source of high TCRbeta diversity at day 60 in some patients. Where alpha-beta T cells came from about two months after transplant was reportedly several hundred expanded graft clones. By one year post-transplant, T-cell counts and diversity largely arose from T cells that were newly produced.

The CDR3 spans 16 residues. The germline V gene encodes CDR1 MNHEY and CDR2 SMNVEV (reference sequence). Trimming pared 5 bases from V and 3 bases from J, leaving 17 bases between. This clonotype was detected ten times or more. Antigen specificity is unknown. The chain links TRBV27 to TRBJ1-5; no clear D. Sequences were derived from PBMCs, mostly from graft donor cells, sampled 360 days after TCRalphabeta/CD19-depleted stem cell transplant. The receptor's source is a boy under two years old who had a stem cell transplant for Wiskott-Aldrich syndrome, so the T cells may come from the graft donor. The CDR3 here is CASSPHPDGLNQPQHF. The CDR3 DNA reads TGTGCCAGCAGTCCCCACCCCGACGGACTCAATCAGCCCCAGCATTTT.